The 28 T cell receptor beta chains below come from one sample, sequenced in a study of T cell clonality in common variable immunodeficiency (dated by TCRdb to 2013 to 2016). Libraries were prepared through the immunoSEQ multiplex PCR assay. This is the immuneACCESS table as TCRdb keeps it, with only in-frame sequences that have V and J called. A part of the clones is gone; compared with another copy, unresolved V genes explain less than half, and the rest is unexplained. Across this sample, 80,000 or so clones were tabulated and none appeared just once. The top ten clones comprise 0.75% to 1% of the sample. Sequencing input: peripheral blood mononuclear cells. The receptor set was obtained from a person aged 18-70 years in good health.

The sample holds many counts of this clone. The read ends 3 residues before the CDR3 terminus; that terminus is restored from the germline J gene. J is TRBJ2-7 and V is TRBV18; D not certain. Looked up from germline, CDR1 is KGHSH and CDR2 is LQKENI. The V end lost 1 base, the J end lost 2 bases, and 18 bases lay between the germline ends. The CDR3 is made up of 17 amino acids. Partial CDR3 DNA: TGTGCCAGCTCACCACTTCCGATAGCCGTCTTCCCCTACGAG. The encoded protein is CASSPLPIAVFPYE. The whole CDR3 sequence is CASSPLPIAVFPYEQYF.

This clone appeared many times. The read comes to an end 3 residues before the CDR3 does, leaving the germline J gene to fill in the end. The genes are TRBV19 and TRBJ2-5, with 14 bases aligning to TRBD2. V shed 6 bases, J shed 5 bases, and the junction held 11 bases outside the gene matches. This CDR3 spans 17 amino acids. The V gene's germline CDR1 is LNHDA and CDR2 SQIVND (reference sequence). The CDR3 reads CASSPGGTSGSYETQYF. The sequenced CDR3 bases are TGTGCCAGTAGCCCAGGGGGGACTAGCGGGAGTTATGAGACC.

In this sample, this clone turned up many times. The CDR3 extends 3 residues past the end of the read, so its final part is completed from the germline J gene. V is TRBV19 and J is TRBJ2-2, with 9 bases aligning to TRBD2. CDR3 length equals 19 residues. Germline V CDR1 and CDR2: LNHDA, SQIVND (reference sequence). The V segment lost 7 bases and the J segment 7 bases; nucleotides outside the gene matches: 22. The CDR3 sequence is CASTPNTPGREGRGGELFF. The CDR3 bases that were read are TGTGCCAGTACTCCGAATACCCCCGGGCGGGAGGGCCGGGGCGGGGAG.

This clone showed up many times. The read falls 3 residues short of the CDR3 end, and the missing part is taken from the germline J gene. The chain joins TRBV19 to TRBJ1-5, with 8 bases identical to TRBD1. Trimming took 7 bases from V and 1 from J; bases not matched to a gene: 6. There are 15 residues in the CDR3. The germline V gene encodes CDR1 LNHDA and CDR2 SQIVND (reference sequence). The CDR3 region is CASTHDRGSNQPQHF. The DNA read from the CDR3 is TGTGCCAGTACCCATGACAGGGGCAGCAATCAGCCC. The full variable domain, its missing parts supplied by reference TRBV19 and TRBJ1-5, is DGGITQSPKYLFRKEGQNVTLSCEQNLNHDAMYWYRQDPGQGLRLIYYSQIVNDFQKGDIAEGYSVSREKKESFPLTVTSAQKNPTAFYLCASTHDRGSNQPQHFGDGTRLSIL.

This clone was seen ten or more times. The read falls 3 residues short of the CDR3 end, and the missing part is taken from the germline J gene. V is TRBV6-2 or TRBV6-3 and J is TRBJ1-5; 8 bases fit TRBD1. V trimming: 10 bases; J trimming: 6 bases; junction bases outside the gene matches: 5. This CDR3 contains 12 residues. Germline V gene lookup returns CDR1 MNHEY and CDR2 SVGEGT. The CDR3 DNA, read in part, is TGTGCCACTGGACAGGGAGGTCAGCCC. It codes for CATGQGGQP. The full CDR3 is CATGQGGQPQHF.

This clone has at least ten counts. The read finishes 3 residues shy of the CDR3 end, and the germline J gene is used to complete it. The chain recombines TRBV5-1 with TRBJ2-5, with a weak D call TRBD2 (6 bases). This CDR3 has 16 residues. Between the trimmed V and J ends, which lost 0 bases and 2 bases, there was a span of 14 bases. CDR1 is SGHRS and CDR2 is YFSETQ in the germline V gene. The chain's CDR3 is CASSLGFGGRQETQYF. CDR3 bases read: TGCGCCAGCAGCTTGGGGTTTGGGGGGAGACAAGAGACC. Filled out from reference TRBV5-1 and TRBJ2-5, the complete variable domain reads KAGVTQTPRYLIKTRGQQVTLSCSPISGHRSVSWYQQTPGQGLQFLFEYFSETQRNKGNFPGRFSGRQFSNSRSEMNVSTLELGDSALYLCASSLGFGGRQETQYFGPGTRLLVL.

This clone was found many times. Sequencing ends 3 residues short of the CDR3 end; the germline J gene provides the rest. The V call is TRBV11-2, the J call TRBJ1-2, with a weak D call TRBD1 (5 bases). CDR1 is SGHAT, CDR2 FQNNGV, per germline. The CDR3 runs to 15 residues. Trimming removed 4 bases from V and 4 bases from J, with 16 bases in between. The CDR3 loop is CASSSSGAMGYGYTF. The CDR3 DNA, read in part, is TGTGCCAGCAGCTCTAGTGGGGCCATGGGCTATGGC.

This clone came up many times. The missing CDR3 end, 3 residues past where the read stops, is filled in from the germline J gene. The V call is TRBV10-1, the J call TRBJ2-7, with D maybe TRBD2 (6 bases). This CDR3 contains 12 residues. Trimming removed 5 bases at V and 6 bases at J, with 11 bases between. Germline CDR1 WNHNN, CDR2 SYGVQD (reference sequence). The CDR3 loop reads CASSPLGGEQYF. The CDR3 bases that were read are TGCGCCAGCAGTCCCCTGGGGGGCGAG.

This clone was found many times. The read ends 3 residues before the CDR3 terminus; that terminus is restored from the germline J gene. J is TRBJ1-2 and V is TRBV6-1, with no clear D. The germline V and J ends were trimmed by 5 bases and 1 base, with 23 bases remaining between them. CDR1 is MNHNS and CDR2 is SASEGT in the germline V gene. The CDR3 has 18 amino acids. CDR3 in amino acids: CASSQVTAEEESNYGYTF. The DNA read from the CDR3 is TGTGCCAGCAGTCAAGTAACCGCGGAAGAGGAGAGTAACTATGGC.

The sample holds many counts of this clone. The read is 3 residues too short to cover the CDR3 end, so that end is filled in from the germline J gene. This sequence joins TRBV23-1 and TRBJ1-6; D gene unclear. TRBV23-1 is classed as an ORF, of uncertain function. V was cut by 8 bases and J by 6 bases, with 20 bases left in between. The CDR3 has 16 residues. The DNA read from the CDR3 is TGCGCCAGCCCCCAGGCCCCTCGACGGCCTAATTCACCC. Its translation: CASPQAPRRPNSP. The entire CDR3 protein is CASPQAPRRPNSPLHF.

Many counts were recorded for this clone. The read stops 3 residues short of the end of the CDR3; the missing end is completed from the germline J gene. The rearrangement joins TRBV7-3 to TRBJ2-3, with TRBD2 matching 9 bases. This CDR3 is built from 14 residues. J lost 7 bases, V lost 2 bases, and 4 bases had no gene match. CDR1 and CDR2 (germline): SGHTA, FQGTGA. The CDR3 loop reads CASSLAGGRYTQYF. Partial CDR3 DNA: TGTGCCAGCAGCTTAGCGGGAGGGCGATATACG.

This clone was counted at least ten times. The CDR3 end falls 3 residues outside the read, so it is completed with the germline J gene. The V call is TRBV7-2, the J call TRBJ1-1, with D possibly TRBD1 on 5 matching bases. The CDR3 length is 13 residues. V lost 2 bases and J lost 6, with 10 bases in between. The germline CDR1 and CDR2 sequences are SGHTA and FQGNSA. CDR3 sequence: CASSLQGSAEAFF. Partial CDR3 DNA: TGTGCCAGCAGCTTACAGGGTTCCGCTGAA.

This clone was found many times. The CDR3 goes on 3 residues after the read ends, and that part is filled in from the germline J gene. The J gene is TRBJ2-1, the V gene TRBV30; 7 bases agree with TRBD2. V shed 3 bases, J shed 6 bases, and the junction held 8 bases outside the gene matches. This CDR3 comprises 14 residues. Per the germline V gene, CDR1 is GTSNPN and CDR2 is SVGIG (reference sequence). The sequenced CDR3 bases are TGTGCCTGGAGGCGCGGGAGCTCGATCAATGAG. Its protein is CAWRRGSSINE. The entire CDR3 reads CAWRRGSSINEQFF.

This clone has ten or more counts. The CDR3 end is not reached by the read, which stops 3 residues before it; the germline J gene fills it in. The chain joins TRBV11-3 to TRBJ2-3; 9 nucleotides align to TRBD1. Germline loops: CDR1 SGHNT, CDR2 YENEEA. Trimming removed 5 bases from V and 4 bases from J; junction bases left unmatched: 4. This CDR3 has 14 amino acids. The part of the CDR3 DNA that was read is TGTGCCAGCAGCCCTGGACAGGGGTCAGATACG. Encoded protein: CASSPGQGSDT. The complete CDR3 sequence is CASSPGQGSDTQYF.

There are many counts of this clone. The observed sequence ends 3 residues before the CDR3 terminus, with the missing tail filled in from the germline J gene. This chain links TRBV7-2 with TRBJ2-1, with TRBD2 as a possible D gene (6 bases). This CDR3 comprises 14 residues. CDR1 is SGHTA and CDR2 is FQGNSA in the germline V gene. The germline V and J ends were trimmed by 5 bases and 7 bases, with 15 bases remaining between them. The sequenced part of the CDR3 DNA is TGTGCCAGCAGCCTCGGGACTTCCGCAAATGAG. The encoded protein is CASSLGTSANE. The full CDR3 sequence reads CASSLGTSANEQFF.

Only a few counts were recorded for this clone. The read ends 3 residues shy of where the CDR3 ends; the end is completed using the germline J gene. This rearrangement joins TRBV5-1 to TRBJ2-5, with D possibly TRBD2 on 6 matching bases. The CDR3 loop spans 15 amino acids. From germline, CDR1 is SGHRS and CDR2 YFSETQ. The V and J ends lost 0 bases and 1 base respectively, with 10 bases between them. CDR3 sequence: CASSLVAGIQETQYF. The CDR3 bases that were read are TGCGCCAGCAGCTTGGTGGCGGGGATCCAAGAGACC.

This clone was detected many times. The CDR3 end falls 3 residues outside the read, so it is completed with the germline J gene. This chain connects TRBV5-1 to TRBJ2-7; 9 positions agree with TRBD1. The CDR3 is made up of 15 amino acids. Trimming at V came to 4 bases and at J to 6 bases, leaving 11 bases not matched to a gene. The V gene's germline CDR1 is SGHRS and CDR2 YFSETQ. The CDR3 bases that were read are TGCGCCAGCAGCATCACCGGGACAGGGTCTGGCGAG. This codes for CASSITGTGSGE. Given in full, the CDR3 is CASSITGTGSGEQYF.

This clone came up many times. The observed sequence ends 3 residues before the CDR3 terminus, with the missing tail filled in from the germline J gene. V usage is TRBV11-2 and J usage is TRBJ2-7, with no clear D. Trimming stripped 7 bases from V and 4 bases from J, with 17 bases between. Germline CDR1 and CDR2: SGHAT and FQNNGV. CDR3 size: 14 residues. The CDR3 loop reads CASNQPTADYEQYF. The covered CDR3 bases are TGTGCCAGCAACCAGCCAACAGCAGATTACGAG.

This clone was observed at least ten times. The read finishes 3 residues shy of the CDR3 end, and the germline J gene is used to complete it. The chain links TRBV5-4 to TRBJ2-2; 8 bases are shared with TRBD1. CDR3 length equals 15 residues. V shed 6 bases and J 2 bases; nucleotides not matched to a gene: 6. Germline CDR1 is SGHNT and CDR2 is YYREEE (reference sequence). The CDR3 loop reads CASTSDRGNTGELFF. The sequenced CDR3 bases are TGTGCCAGCACCTCAGACAGGGGCAACACCGGGGAG.

This clone was seen ten or more times. The CDR3 end is not reached by the read, which stops 3 residues before it; the germline J gene fills it in. V gene TRBV5-1 combines with J gene TRBJ2-1; 11 bases line up with TRBD1. Germline CDR1 reads SGHRS; CDR2 reads YFSETQ. J gave up 8 bases and V 0 bases, and 4 bases lay outside the gene matches. The CDR3 length is 15 residues. CDR3 bases read: TGCGCCAGCAGCTTGGCCGGGACAGGGGGGCATGAG. Residues: CASSLAGTGGHE. The entire CDR3 protein is CASSLAGTGGHEQFF.

With regard to this clone: The read stops 3 residues short of the end of the CDR3; the missing end is completed from the germline J gene. V is TRBV19 and J is TRBJ2-3; D assignment may be TRBD1 or TRBD2 (5 bases each). CDR1 LNHDA and CDR2 SQIVND come from the germline V gene (reference sequence). The CDR3 extends over 14 amino acids. The CDR3: CASSIIEGYQPQYF. Partial CDR3 DNA: TGTGCCAGTAGTATCATCGAGGGGTACCAGCCG.

This clone was recorded at least ten times. The missing CDR3 end, 3 residues past where the read stops, is filled in from the germline J gene. The chain carries TRBV5-1 and TRBJ1-6; D might be TRBD1 (6 bases). Germline values: CDR1 SGHRS, CDR2 YFSETQ. Trimming left V 4 bases short and J 9 bases short, with 20 bases between. This CDR3 has 16 amino acids. Partial CDR3 DNA: TGCGCCAGCAGCCAACAACAGGGATCCTCATTTTCACCC. It specifies CASSQQQGSSFSP. The entire CDR3 is CASSQQQGSSFSPLHF.

This clone was counted many times. The CDR3 end lies 3 residues beyond the end of the read and is filled in from the germline J gene. The rearrangement joins TRBV19 to TRBJ2-7; 11 bases line up with TRBD1. The CDR3 covers 16 residues. Germline lookup yields CDR1 LNHDA and CDR2 SQIVND (reference sequence). Losses at the gene ends were 0 bases for V and 5 bases for J; bases not matched to a gene: 6. CDR3 DNA, as far as it was read: TGTGCCAGTAGTATAGAGCGGACAGGGGGCGACGACGAG. It yields the protein CASSIERTGGDDE. The full-length CDR3 reads as CASSIERTGGDDEQYF. The variable domain in full, completed from reference TRBV19 and TRBJ2-7, reads DGGITQSPKYLFRKEGQNVTLSCEQNLNHDAMYWYRQDPGQGLRLIYYSQIVNDFQKGDIAEGYSVSREKKESFPLTVTSAQKNPTAFYLCASSIERTGGDDEQYFGPGTRLTVT.

At least ten counts were recorded for this clone. The CDR3 end falls 3 residues outside the read, so it is completed with the germline J gene. The V call is TRBV5-1, the J call TRBJ2-7, with D perhaps matching TRBD2 (6 bases). CDR3 length equals 14 residues. The V gene lost 0 bases and the J gene lost 1 base, with 8 bases spanning the gap. CDR1 and CDR2 (germline): SGHRS, YFSETQ. CDR3 DNA (partial): TGCGCCAGCAGCTTGGAGGCGGGGTCCTACGAG. It encodes CASSLEAGSYE. The whole CDR3 sequence reads CASSLEAGSYEQYF.

This clone was picked up many times. The read ends 3 residues before the CDR3 terminus; that terminus is restored from the germline J gene. The chain couples TRBV5-1 to TRBJ2-2; 9 nucleotides line up with TRBD1. Germline V CDR1 and CDR2: SGHRS, YFSETQ. V lost 3 bases and J lost 4; bases outside the gene matches: 4. CDR3 length equals 15 residues. Incomplete CDR3 DNA: TGCGCCAGCAGCTGGAGGGACAGGGCCACCGGGGAG. Translating gives CASSWRDRATGE. The full CDR3 protein reads CASSWRDRATGELFF.

This clone occurred a few times. The CDR3 extends 3 residues past the end of the read, so its final part is completed from the germline J gene. The same CDR3 is also encoded by other DNA sequences in this sample. The rearrangement links TRBV20-1 to TRBJ2-7; possible D gene TRBD1, 5 bases. V lost 2 bases and J lost 4, with 9 bases in between. CDR1 is DFQATT, CDR2 SNEGSKA, per germline (reference sequence). This CDR3 has 12 residues. CDR3 sequence: CSARTTAYEQYF. CDR3 bases read: TGCAGTGCTAGAACGACAGCTTACGAG.

This clone came up many times. The read ends 3 residues early relative to the CDR3; the germline J gene fills the gap. The V call is TRBV19, the J call TRBJ2-3, with 16 bases fitting TRBD2. The V and J ends lost 6 bases and 4 bases, in that order; junction bases with no gene match: 4. Germline V gives CDR1 LNHDA, CDR2 SQIVND (reference sequence). The CDR3 runs 16 residues. CDR3 DNA (partial): TGTGCCAGTAGGGGACTAGCGGGAGGGCGTGCAGATACG. Translation: CASRGLAGGRADT. The CDR3 as a whole reads CASRGLAGGRADTQYF.

This clone has just a few counts. A much larger clone differs by one base, so this may be a read error. The CDR3 goes on 3 residues after the read ends, and that part is filled in from the germline J gene. This specimen includes other DNA sequences encoding the same CDR3. The chain is built from TRBV11-2 and TRBJ2-3; TRBD2 is a possible D gene (5 bases). Germline loops: CDR1 SGHAT, CDR2 FQNNGV. The length of the CDR3 is 14 residues. V lost 2 bases to trimming and J lost 3 bases, with 9 bases between them. The CDR3 reads CASSLFGETDTQYF. The part of the CDR3 DNA that was read is TGTGCCAGCAGCTTATTCGGGGAGACAGATACG. Drawing the rest from reference TRBV11-2 and TRBJ2-3, the complete variable domain is EAGVAQSPRYKIIEKRQSVAFWCNPISGHATLYWYQQILGQGPKLLIQFQNNGVVDDSQLPKDRFSAERLKGVDSTLKIQPAKLEDSAVYLCASSLFGETDTQYFGPGTRLTVL.